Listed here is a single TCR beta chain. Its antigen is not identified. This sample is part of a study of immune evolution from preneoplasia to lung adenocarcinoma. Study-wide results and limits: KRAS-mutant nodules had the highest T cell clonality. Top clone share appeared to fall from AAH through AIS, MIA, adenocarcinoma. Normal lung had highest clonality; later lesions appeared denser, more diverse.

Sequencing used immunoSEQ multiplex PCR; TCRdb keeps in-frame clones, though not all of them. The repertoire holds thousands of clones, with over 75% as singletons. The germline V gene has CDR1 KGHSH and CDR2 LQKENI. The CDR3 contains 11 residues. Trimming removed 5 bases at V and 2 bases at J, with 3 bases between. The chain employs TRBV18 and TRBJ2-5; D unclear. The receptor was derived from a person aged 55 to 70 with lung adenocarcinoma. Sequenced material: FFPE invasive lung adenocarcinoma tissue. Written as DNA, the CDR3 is TGTGCCAGCTCATCGCAAGAGACCCAGTACTTC. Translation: CASSSQETQYF.